Shown below are 9 T cell receptor beta chains from a single sample sequenced in a study of control samples from healthy donors and cancer patients. TCRdb's copy holds only in-frame clones and misses some; the assay was immunoSEQ multiplex PCR. The profile shows about 160,000 clones, around 96% of them singletons. Sequencing input: blood. The receptors were gathered from a woman younger than 45 in good health.

The chain has TRBV28 and TRBJ1-5; D unclear. This CDR3 contains 15 residues. Germline V gene sequence: CDR1 MDHEN, CDR2 SYDVKM. V lost 6 bases and J lost 1, with 13 bases in between. The CDR3 protein is CASRPRAMSNQPQHF. In DNA form, the CDR3 reads TGTGCCAGCAGACCGAGGGCGATGAGCAATCAGCCCCAGCATTTT.

This chain connects TRBV10-2 to TRBJ1-4; D unresolved. This CDR3 has 13 amino acids. Trimming cost V 2 bases and J 8 bases, with 9 bases left between them. The germline V gene encodes CDR1 WSHSY and CDR2 SAAADI. The CDR3 region has the DNA TGCGCCAGCAGTGAGCCGCCGGGCGAAAAACTGTTTTTT. Translated: CASSEPPGEKLFF.

This rearrangement joins TRBV7-9 to TRBJ2-7; possible D gene TRBD2, 5 bases. The CDR3 is 15 amino acids. CDR1 and CDR2 from the germline V gene are SEHNR and FQNEAQ (reference sequence). V gave up 5 bases and J gave up 7 bases, with 21 bases separating them. The DNA of the CDR3 is TGTGCCAGCAGCCCAAAGACGGGATTGGGCTTGGAGCAGTACTTC. As protein: CASSPKTGLGLEQYF. Full variable domain (remainder filled in from reference TRBV7-9 and TRBJ2-7): DTGVSQNPRHKITKRGQNVTFRCDPISEHNRLYWYRQTLGQGPEFLTYFQNEAQLEKSRLLSDRFSAERPKGSFSTLEIQRTEQGDSAMYLCASSPKTGLGLEQYFGPGTRLTVT.

V gene TRBV7-9 combines with J gene TRBJ2-7; D perhaps matches TRBD1 (5 bases). Trimming pared 5 bases from V and 4 bases from J, leaving 18 bases between. Germline V lookup: CDR1 SEHNR, CDR2 FQNEAQ (reference sequence). This CDR3 has 15 residues. This CDR3 reads CASSPPLTEKYEQYF. The DNA of the CDR3 is TGTGCCAGCAGCCCCCCCTTGACAGAAAAGTACGAGCAGTACTTC.

This clone was picked up one time. CDR3: CASSLVVGTEAFF. As DNA, the CDR3 is TGTGCCAGCAGCTTAGTCGTCGGCACTGAAGCTTTCTTT. This chain uses TRBV11-2 with TRBJ1-1, with D hard to call. V was clipped by 1 base and J by 4 bases, with 7 bases between them. The CDR3 spans 13 residues. CDR1 is SGHAT, CDR2 FQNNGV, per germline.

The chain has TRBV5-1 and TRBJ1-5; D perhaps matches TRBD1 (5 bases). The CDR3 has 15 amino acids. Trimming stripped 0 bases from V and 6 bases from J, with 13 bases between. The V gene's germline CDR1 is SGHRS and CDR2 YFSETQ. This CDR3 reads CASSLAPGSAQPQHF. DNA of the CDR3: TGCGCCAGCAGCTTGGCCCCAGGGTCAGCTCAGCCCCAGCATTTT.

The V call is TRBV28, the J call TRBJ1-4; tentative D call: TRBD1 (5 bases). The CDR3 has 16 residues. Per the germline V gene, CDR1 is MDHEN and CDR2 is SYDVKM. The ends were cut back, 5 bases at V and 8 bases at J, with 21 bases in the middle. The CDR3 sequence: CASSPPFQGLGEKLFF. DNA of the CDR3: TGTGCCAGCAGTCCCCCCTTCCAGGGATTGGGGGAAAAACTGTTTTTT.

V and J are TRBV6-5 and TRBJ2-4; D is undetermined. This CDR3 spans 14 amino acids. V shed 11 bases and J shed 3 bases, with 17 bases lying between them. The germline gives CDR1 MNHEY, CDR2 SVGAGI. The CDR3 sequence: CAASRGSDKNIQYF. The CDR3 DNA reads TGTGCCGCCTCCCGTGGCAGTGACAAAAACATTCAGTACTTC.

J is TRBJ2-5 and V is TRBV20-1; the match to TRBD2 covers 13 bases. Trimming removed 3 bases from V and 2 bases from J; junction bases left unmatched: 15. The CDR3 consists of 19 residues. From germline, CDR1 is DFQATT and CDR2 SNEGSKA (reference sequence). CDR3 protein: CSASFPPGTSGEFQETQYF. The CDR3 region has the DNA TGCAGTGCTAGTTTTCCACCTGGGACTAGCGGGGAGTTTCAAGAGACCCAGTACTTC.